This T cell receptor beta chain was observed in a study of T cells expressing NK-cell markers. Looking at the study overall: Seven of the eight sequenced donors were classified as HCMV-seropositive, and one was classified as seronegative.

With UMIs, 5'RACE template switching was used to make TCR beta cDNA. TCRdb re-called the 5' RACE reads and shows each CDR3 protein once, DNA omitted. This sample contains 440,000 or so distinct CDR3 sequences. The CDR3 sequence is 12 residues long. Germline V lookup: CDR1 SEHNR, CDR2 FQNEAQ (reference sequence). This chain joins TRBV7-9 and TRBJ1-1. This clonotype was sampled from a woman aged 18-70 years in good health. Sequencing was performed on blood T cells: a sorted CD56 or NKG2C T cell subset, CD4+ or CD8+ T cells, or bulk PBMC T cells (not recorded which). Here the CDR3 reads CASSLGVVRAFF.